Shown below are 10 T cell receptor beta chains from a single sample sequenced in a study of T cell responses to AZD1222 COVID-19 vaccine. Profiled with immunoSEQ multiplex PCR; TCRdb holds only in-frame clones, not every one. The sample has tens of thousands of clones, 92% seen once; the top ten hold approximately 4.5%. This specimen consisted of peripheral blood, obtained 28 days after the second AZD1222 dose. The receptors were gathered from an adult who received the AZD1222 COVID-19 vaccine.

The chain carries TRBV2 and TRBJ2-1, with 11 positions matching TRBD2. V gave up 6 bases and J gave up 10 bases; unmatched junction bases: 17. The CDR3 sequence is 17 residues long. Per germline, CDR1 SNHLY and CDR2 FYNNEI. The DNA for the CDR3 is TGTGCCAGCAGCGACCTACTAGCGGGAGTCCCCTACTCGGAGCAGTTCTTC. Translating it yields CASSDLLAGVPYSEQFF.

The chain links TRBV28 to TRBJ2-7; a weak D match, TRBD1 (6 bases). V was trimmed by 5 bases and J by 6 bases, leaving 17 bases between them. This CDR3 is 14 amino acids long. CDR1 and CDR2 (germline): MDHEN, SYDVKM. CDR3 in amino acids: CASSVTGIPPEQYF. The CDR3 DNA sequence: TGTGCCAGCAGTGTGACAGGTATACCTCCCGAGCAGTACTTC. Using reference TRBV28 and TRBJ2-7 for the parts outside the CDR3, the full variable domain is DVKVTQSSRYLVKRTGEKVFLECVQDMDHENMFWYRQDPGLGLRLIYFSYDVKMKEKGDIPEGYSVSREKKERFSLILESASTNQTSMYLCASSVTGIPPEQYFGPGTRLTVT.

The chain combines TRBV29-1 with TRBJ1-1, with D possibly matching TRBD1 (6 bases). V lost 4 bases and J lost 0, with 15 bases in between. This CDR3 has 15 residues. Germline V gene sequence: CDR1 SQVTM, CDR2 ANQGSEA. The CDR3: CSVGRGAAVNTEAFF. The CDR3, as DNA: TGCAGCGTTGGTAGGGGGGCAGCTGTGAACACTGAAGCTTTCTTT.

The V and J genes are TRBV27 and TRBJ1-6; no reliable D call. V shed 6 bases and J shed 6 bases, with 12 bases lying between them. This CDR3 is 14 amino acids long. The germline V gene has CDR1 MNHEY and CDR2 SMNVEV (reference sequence). DNA for the CDR3: TGTGCCAGCAGACCTAGGAGGGCTAATTCACCCCTCCACTTT. Its translation: CASRPRRANSPLHF.

The V and J genes are TRBV6-5 and TRBJ1-5; 7 nucleotides line up with TRBD1. The CDR3 covers 13 residues. Looked up from germline, CDR1 is MNHEY and CDR2 is SVGAGI. Germline trimming cut 3 bases from V and 6 bases from J; bases unmatched to any gene: 2. The CDR3 bases are TGTGCCAGCAGTTATACAGGGGCTCAGCCCCAGCATTTT. Translating it yields CASSYTGAQPQHF.

The CDR3 region is CAWGPPGSRNTIYF. In nucleotides, the CDR3 is TGTGCCTGGGGTCCCCCGGGCTCACGAAACACCATATATTTT. The J gene is TRBJ1-3, the V gene TRBV30; D call uncertain. V shed 5 bases and J shed 5 bases, with 16 bases lying between them. In germline, CDR1 is GTSNPN, CDR2 SVGIG (reference sequence). The CDR3 is 14 residues long. Full variable domain (rest looked up from reference TRBV30 and TRBJ1-3): SQTIHQWPATLVQPVGSPLSLECTVEGTSNPNLYWYRQAAGRGLQLLFYSVGIGQISSEVPQNLSASRPQDRQFILSSKKLLLSDSGFYLCAWGPPGSRNTIYFGEGSWLTVV.

The V and J genes are TRBV5-6 and TRBJ2-3, with no clear D. This CDR3 has 12 residues. V lost 0 bases and J lost 2, with 1 base in between. From germline, CDR1 is SGHDT and CDR2 YYEEEE. CDR3 bases: TGTGCCAGCAGCTTGGCCACAGATACGCAGTATTTT. Its protein product is CASSLATDTQYF.

The V gene is TRBV7-2, the J gene TRBJ2-7; unclear D gene. The V gene lost 5 bases and the J gene lost 0 bases, with 14 bases spanning the gap. CDR3 length equals 15 residues. Per germline, CDR1 SGHTA and CDR2 FQGNSA. CDR3 residues: CASSPIVGSSYEQYF. The CDR3, as DNA: TGTGCCAGCAGCCCGATCGTAGGTAGCTCCTACGAGCAGTACTTC.

The rearrangement uses TRBV10-3 and TRBJ2-1; either TRBD1 or TRBD2 may supply D (5 bases each). The germline V and J ends were trimmed by 10 bases and 3 bases, with 16 bases remaining between them. The CDR3 is 14 amino acids. Germline loops: CDR1 ENHRY, CDR2 SYGVKD. CDR3 DNA: TGTGCCACCCGGGGCAGCGGTGGCTACAATGAGCAGTTCTTC. Its translation: CATRGSGGYNEQFF.

The chain couples TRBV24-1 to TRBJ1-2; no clear D. The V and J ends lost 12 bases and 4 bases respectively, with 14 bases between them. CDR1 is KGHDR, CDR2 SFDVKD, per germline. This CDR3 has 12 residues. The CDR3 loop is CAPGEDGYGYTF. In DNA form, the CDR3 reads TGTGCCCCGGGAGAGGACGGCTATGGCTACACCTTC.